The entry below describes one T cell receptor (beta chain). The antigen remains undetermined. Diagnoses were made from clinical symptoms, serum measures (thyroxine and TRAb), thyroid ultrasound and orbital computed tomography. PBMCs stemmed from approximately 10 ml fresh peripheral blood. The CDR3 has 14 residues. The germline V gene encodes CDR1 MNHEY and CDR2 SVGEGT. V trimming: 4 bases; J trimming: 4 bases; junction bases outside the gene matches: 6. RNA transcripts gave rise to amplified TCR beta CDR3 regions. RT-PCR in the first round (using the HTBI primer set) targeted the TCR CDR3. TCRdb re-called the multiplex PCR reads with MiXCR, one entry per CDR3 protein. The sample records hundreds of thousands of distinct CDR3 sequences, about 15% being singletons. The data were taken from a study of T cells in Graves' hyperthyroidism and ophthalmopathy. Study-wide results and limits: With a median lead of approximately 6 months before onset, the model predicted ophthalmopathy. Ophthalmopathy stood apart from stable hyperthyroidism in a 13 V-J model.

The V gene is TRBV6-2 or TRBV6-3, the J gene TRBJ1-2; 7 bases map to TRBD1. The source is a woman between 18 and 29 years old with Graves' hyperthyroidism. The material sequenced was blood. The CDR3 nucleotides are TGTGCCAGCAGTTGGCAGGGGGGGTCCTATGGCTACACCTTC. This translates into CASSWQGGSYGYTF.